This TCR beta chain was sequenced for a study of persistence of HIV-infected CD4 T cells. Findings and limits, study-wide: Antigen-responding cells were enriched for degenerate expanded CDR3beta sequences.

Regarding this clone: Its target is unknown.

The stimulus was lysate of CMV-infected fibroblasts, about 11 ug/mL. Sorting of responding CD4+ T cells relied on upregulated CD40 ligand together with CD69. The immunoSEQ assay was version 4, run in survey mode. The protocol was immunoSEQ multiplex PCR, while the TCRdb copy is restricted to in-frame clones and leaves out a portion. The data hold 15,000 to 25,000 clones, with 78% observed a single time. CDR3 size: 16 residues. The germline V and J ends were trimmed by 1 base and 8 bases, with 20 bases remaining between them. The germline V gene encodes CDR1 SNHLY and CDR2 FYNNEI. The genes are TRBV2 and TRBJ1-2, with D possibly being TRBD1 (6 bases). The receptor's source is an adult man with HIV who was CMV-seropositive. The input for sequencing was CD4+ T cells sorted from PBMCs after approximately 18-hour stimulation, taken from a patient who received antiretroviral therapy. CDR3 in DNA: TGTGCCAGCAGTGAAGTAGGGGGGGCCCTAAGGTCCGGCTACACCTTC. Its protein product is CASSEVGGALRSGYTF.